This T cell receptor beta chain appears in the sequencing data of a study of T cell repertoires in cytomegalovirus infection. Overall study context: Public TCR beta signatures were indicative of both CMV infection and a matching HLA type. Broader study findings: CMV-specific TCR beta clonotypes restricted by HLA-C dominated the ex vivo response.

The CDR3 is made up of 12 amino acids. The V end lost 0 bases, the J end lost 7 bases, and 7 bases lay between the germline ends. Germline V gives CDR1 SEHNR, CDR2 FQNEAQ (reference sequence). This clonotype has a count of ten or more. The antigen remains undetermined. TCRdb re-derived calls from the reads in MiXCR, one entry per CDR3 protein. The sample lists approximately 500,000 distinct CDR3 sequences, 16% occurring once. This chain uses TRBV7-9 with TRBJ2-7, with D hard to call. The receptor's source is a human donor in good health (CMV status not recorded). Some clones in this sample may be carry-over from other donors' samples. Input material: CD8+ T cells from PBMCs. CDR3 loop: CASSLARQEQYF. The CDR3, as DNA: TGTGCCAGCAGCTTAGCCCGACAAGAGCAGTACTTC.